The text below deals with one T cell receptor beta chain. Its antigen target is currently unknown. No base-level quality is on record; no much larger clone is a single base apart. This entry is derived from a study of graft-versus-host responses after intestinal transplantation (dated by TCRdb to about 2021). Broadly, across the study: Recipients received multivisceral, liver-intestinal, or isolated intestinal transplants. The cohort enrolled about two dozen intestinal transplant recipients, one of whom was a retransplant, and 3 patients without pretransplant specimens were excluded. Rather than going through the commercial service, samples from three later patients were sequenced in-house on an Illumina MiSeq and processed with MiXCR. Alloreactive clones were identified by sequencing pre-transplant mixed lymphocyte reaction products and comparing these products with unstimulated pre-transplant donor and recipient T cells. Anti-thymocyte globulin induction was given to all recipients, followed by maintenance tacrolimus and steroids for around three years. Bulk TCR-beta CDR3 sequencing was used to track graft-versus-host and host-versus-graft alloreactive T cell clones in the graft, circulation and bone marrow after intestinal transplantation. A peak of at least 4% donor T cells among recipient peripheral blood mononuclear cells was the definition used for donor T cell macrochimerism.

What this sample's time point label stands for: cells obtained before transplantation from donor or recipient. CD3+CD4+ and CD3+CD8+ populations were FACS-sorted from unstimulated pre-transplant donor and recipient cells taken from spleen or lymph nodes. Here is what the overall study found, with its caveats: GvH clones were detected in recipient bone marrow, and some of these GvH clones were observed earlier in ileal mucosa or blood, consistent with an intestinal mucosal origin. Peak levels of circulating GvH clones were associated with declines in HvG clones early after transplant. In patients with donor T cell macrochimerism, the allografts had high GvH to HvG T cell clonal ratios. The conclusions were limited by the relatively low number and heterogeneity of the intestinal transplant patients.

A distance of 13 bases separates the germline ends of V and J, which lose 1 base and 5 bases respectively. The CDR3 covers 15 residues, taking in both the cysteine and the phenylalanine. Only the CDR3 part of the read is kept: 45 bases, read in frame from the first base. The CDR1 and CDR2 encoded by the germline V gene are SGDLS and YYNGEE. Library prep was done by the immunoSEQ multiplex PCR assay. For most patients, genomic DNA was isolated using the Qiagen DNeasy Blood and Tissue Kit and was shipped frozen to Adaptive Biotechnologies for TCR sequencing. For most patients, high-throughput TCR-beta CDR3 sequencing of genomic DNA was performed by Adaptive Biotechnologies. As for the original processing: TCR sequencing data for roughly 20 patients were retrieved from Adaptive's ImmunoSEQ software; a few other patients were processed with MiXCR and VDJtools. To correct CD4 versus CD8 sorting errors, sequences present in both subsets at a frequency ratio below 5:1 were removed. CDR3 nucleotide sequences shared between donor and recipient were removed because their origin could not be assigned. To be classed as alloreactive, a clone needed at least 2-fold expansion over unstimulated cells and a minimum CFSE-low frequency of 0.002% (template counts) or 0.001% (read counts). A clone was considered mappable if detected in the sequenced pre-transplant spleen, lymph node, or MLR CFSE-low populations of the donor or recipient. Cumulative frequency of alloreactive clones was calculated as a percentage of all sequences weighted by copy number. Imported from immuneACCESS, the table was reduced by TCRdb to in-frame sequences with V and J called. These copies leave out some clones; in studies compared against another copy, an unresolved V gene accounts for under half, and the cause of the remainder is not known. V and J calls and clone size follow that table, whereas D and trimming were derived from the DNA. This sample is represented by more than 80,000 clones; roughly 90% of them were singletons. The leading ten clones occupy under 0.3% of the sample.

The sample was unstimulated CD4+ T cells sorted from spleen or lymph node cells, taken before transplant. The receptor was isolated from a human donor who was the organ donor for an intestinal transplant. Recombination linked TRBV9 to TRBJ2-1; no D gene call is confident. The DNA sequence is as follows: TGTGCCAGCAGCGTATCGTCTAGGTCTCACAATGAGCAGTTCTTC. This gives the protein CASSVSSRSHNEQFF.